The rows below give T cell receptor beta chains drawn from one sample of a study of a mutant IDH1 vaccine in newly diagnosed glioma. Using immunoSEQ multiplex PCR, the repertoire was profiled, and TCRdb retains in-frame clones only, with some absent. Found here are roughly 52,000 clones, 70% to 80% of them singletons; the top ten hold 9.5% to 15%. Their antigens remain unidentified. The starting material was PBMCs, obtained from a glioma patient whose treatment included an IDH1 peptide vaccine. These TCRs come from a man aged 35 to 55 with glioma. The CDR3 runs from the conserved cysteine through the conserved F or W. A D gene is named only where the DNA matches it firmly. Clone size is not always given. Where it is, it says once, few, many or a class for expanded clones.

V: TRBV6-5
J: TRBJ2-7
size: NA
D: NA
DNA: TGTGCCAGCAGTTACGGCATCTACTACGAGCAGTACTTC
CDR3: CASSYGIYYEQYF

V: TRBV19
J: TRBJ1-4
size: NA
D: TRBD1
DNA: TGTGCCAGTAGTATGGGACAGGGCGATGAAAAACTGTTTTTT
CDR3: CASSMGQGDEKLFF

V: TRBV6-4
J: TRBJ1-6
size: NA
D: NA
DNA: TGTGCCAGCAGTGACTACAGTGGAACACCCCTCCACTTT
CDR3: CASSDYSGTPLHF

V: TRBV5-1
J: TRBJ2-7
size: NA
D: TRBD2
DNA: TGCGCCAGCAGCACAGCGGGGGAGCAGTACTTC
CDR3: CASSTAGEQYF

V: TRBV13
J: TRBJ2-7
size: NA
D: NA
DNA: TGTGCCAGCAGCCCACAGAGGAAGGGGCCTTTTTCGGAGCAGTACTTC
CDR3: CASSPQRKGPFSEQYF

V: TRBV18
J: TRBJ1-1
size: NA
D: NA
DNA: TGTGCCAGCTCACCTCAAACCGACAGGACTGAAGCTTTCTTT
CDR3: CASSPQTDRTEAFF

V: TRBV14
J: TRBJ2-5
size: NA
D: NA
DNA: TGTGCCAGCAGCCTCTCGGGGAGGCAAGAGACCCAGTACTTC
CDR3: CASSLSGRQETQYF

V: TRBV7-8
J: TRBJ1-3
size: NA
D: TRBD1
DNA: TGTGCCAGCAGCCCAGGGACAGGATACTCTGGAAACACCATATATTTT
CDR3: CASSPGTGYSGNTIYF

V: TRBV19
J: TRBJ2-4
size: once
D: NA
DNA: TGTGCCAGTAGGGGGCGGGGATGGGACATTCAGTACTTC
CDR3: CASRGRGWDIQYF

V: TRBV5-1
J: TRBJ2-5
size: NA
D: TRBD2
DNA: TGCGCCAGCAGGACTAGCGGGTCGGAGGAGACCCAGTACTTC
CDR3: CASRTSGSEETQYF

V: TRBV18
J: TRBJ2-3
size: NA
D: NA
DNA: TGTGCCAGCTCACCTATAGGAGATACGCAGTATTTT
CDR3: CASSPIGDTQYF

V: TRBV6-5
J: TRBJ1-4
size: NA
D: NA
DNA: TGTGCCAGCAGAATAACCCCTTCAGGCGGAAAACTGTTTTTT
CDR3: CASRITPSGGKLFF

V: TRBV11-3
J: TRBJ2-1
size: NA
D: NA
DNA: TGTGCCAGCAGCCCCCACAATGAGCAGTTCTTC
CDR3: CASSPHNEQFF

V: TRBV19
J: TRBJ2-2
size: NA
D: NA
DNA: TGTGCCAGTAGTCCAACGTCCTACACCGGGGAGCTGTTTTTT
CDR3: CASSPTSYTGELFF

V: TRBV5-4
J: TRBJ1-1
size: NA
D: NA
DNA: TGTGCCAGCAGCTTGGGTGGAATGGACGCTGAAGCTTTCTTT
CDR3: CASSLGGMDAEAFF

V: TRBV7-2
J: TRBJ1-2
size: NA
D: NA
DNA: TGTGCCAGCAGATTGTCGGGGCAGGGCTATGGCTACACCTTC
CDR3: CASRLSGQGYGYTF

V: TRBV9
J: TRBJ2-7
size: NA
D: TRBD2
DNA: TGTGCCAGCAGCGTTACTAGCGGGGCAACCTACGAGCAGTACTTC
CDR3: CASSVTSGATYEQYF

V: TRBV10-2
J: TRBJ1-1
size: NA
D: NA
DNA: TGCGCCAGCAGTGAAGTGTATAACACTGAAGCTTTCTTT
CDR3: CASSEVYNTEAFF

V: TRBV11-2
J: TRBJ2-7
size: NA
D: NA
DNA: TGTGCCAGCAGCTTAGACATCCCCTACGAGCAGTACTTC
CDR3: CASSLDIPYEQYF

V: TRBV4-1
J: TRBJ1-2
size: few
D: NA
DNA: TGCGCCAGCAGCTACTTCAGCAGGGGATCTGGATATGGCTACACCTTC
CDR3: CASSYFSRGSGYGYTF

V: TRBV9
J: TRBJ2-5
size: NA
D: NA
DNA: TGTGCCAGCAGCGTAGGACAGGACCAAGAGACCCAGTACTTC
CDR3: CASSVGQDQETQYF

V: TRBV9
J: TRBJ2-2
size: NA
D: TRBD1
DNA: TGTGCCAGCAGCGAAGGGACAGGGGATCACGGGGAGCTGTTTTTT
CDR3: CASSEGTGDHGELFF

V: TRBV20-1
J: TRBJ2-1
size: NA
D: NA
DNA: TGCAGTGCTAGAGGCCTCGAGCAGTTCTTC
CDR3: CSARGLEQFF

V: TRBV19
J: TRBJ1-2
size: NA
D: NA
DNA: TGTGCCAGTAGTGAGGGGGGGCGTCGAGGCTACACCTTC
CDR3: CASSEGGRRGYTF

V: TRBV10-3
J: TRBJ1-3
size: NA
D: TRBD1
DNA: TGTGCCATCAGTGAGTCGAGACAGGGCGTGGACACCATATATTTT
CDR3: CAISESRQGVDTIYF

V: TRBV4-3
J: TRBJ2-2
size: NA
D: TRBD2
DNA: TGCGCCAGCAGCCAAGATAGGACTAGCGGGTTGGGAGGGGAGCTGTTTTTT
CDR3: CASSQDRTSGLGGELFF

V: TRBV6-6
J: TRBJ2-1
size: NA
D: NA
DNA: TGTGCCAGCAGTCTGGGACTGAGAGGCGATGAGCAGTTCTTC
CDR3: CASSLGLRGDEQFF

V: TRBV27
J: TRBJ1-2
size: NA
D: NA
DNA: TGTGCCAGCAGCCCCCCGGCGGGCTATGGCTACACCTTC
CDR3: CASSPPAGYGYTF

V: TRBV7-9
J: TRBJ1-2
size: NA
D: NA
DNA: TGTGCCAGCAGCTTAAGAGGCCTCTACACCTTC
CDR3: CASSLRGLYTF

V: TRBV6-6
J: TRBJ2-3
size: NA
D: NA
DNA: TGTGCCAGCAGTACCGGGATCGGCACAGATACGCAGTATTTT
CDR3: CASSTGIGTDTQYF

V: TRBV6-6
J: TRBJ1-1
size: NA
D: NA
DNA: TGTGCCAGCAGTTACTCGCAGGTCCCCTTGAACACTGAAGCTTTCTTT
CDR3: CASSYSQVPLNTEAFF

V: TRBV2
J: TRBJ1-1
size: NA
D: NA
DNA: TGTGCCAGCAGTGAGGGGCAGTACGGGAACACTGAAGCTTTCTTT
CDR3: CASSEGQYGNTEAFF

V: TRBV6-6
J: TRBJ2-7
size: NA
D: NA
DNA: TGTGCCAGCAGTTACCCGGGCGGATCCTACGAGCAGTACTTC
CDR3: CASSYPGGSYEQYF

V: TRBV27
J: TRBJ2-5
size: NA
D: NA
DNA: TGTGCCAGCATGCAACAAGAGACCCAGTACTTC
CDR3: CASMQQETQYF

V: TRBV27
J: TRBJ1-5
size: NA
D: NA
DNA: TGTGCCAGCAGTTTATCGGGACACTTTAGTCAGCCCCAGCATTTT
CDR3: CASSLSGHFSQPQHF

V: TRBV4-3
J: TRBJ1-2
size: NA
D: TRBD1
DNA: TGCGCCAGCAGCCCCCCTCGAGGCGACAGGGGGCTTGCGGGGGGCTACACCTTC
CDR3: CASSPPRGDRGLAGGYTF

V: TRBV2
J: TRBJ2-3
size: NA
D: TRBD2
DNA: TGTGCCAGCAGAGAGGGACTAAGGGTAGATACGCAGTATTTT
CDR3: CASREGLRVDTQYF

V: TRBV4-1
J: TRBJ1-5
size: once
D: NA
DNA: TGCGCCAGCAGCCGAGCGACCCTGGGTGGCAATCAGCCCCAGCATTTT
CDR3: CASSRATLGGNQPQHF

V: TRBV14
J: TRBJ2-5
size: once
D: TRBD2
DNA: TGTGCCAGCAGCCCGGGGACTAGCGACAGGGAGACCCAGTACTTC
CDR3: CASSPGTSDRETQYF

V: TRBV7-9
J: TRBJ2-7
size: NA
D: TRBD1
DNA: TGTGCCAGCAGCCCCGGGACAGGGGGCAGCTACGAGCAGTACTTC
CDR3: CASSPGTGGSYEQYF

V: TRBV27
J: TRBJ2-5
size: NA
D: NA
DNA: TGTGCCAGCAGTTTACAGGGCCGGCTGGTTCGGGAGACCCAGTACTTC
CDR3: CASSLQGRLVRETQYF

V: TRBV15
J: TRBJ2-6
size: NA
D: NA
DNA: TGTGCCACCAGCAGAGACAACTCTGGGGCCAACGTCCTGACTTTC
CDR3: CATSRDNSGANVLTF

V: TRBV9
J: TRBJ2-3
size: once
D: TRBD2
DNA: TGTGCCAGCAGCGTTCCTAGCGGGGCGCCGGTATATACGCAGTATTTT
CDR3: CASSVPSGAPVYTQYF

V: TRBV5-4
J: TRBJ2-5
size: NA
D: NA
DNA: TGTGCCAGCAGCCAAGGGGGGCGGTACCAAGAGACCCAGTACTTC
CDR3: CASSQGGRYQETQYF

V: TRBV4-1
J: TRBJ1-2
size: NA
D: NA
DNA: TGCGCCAGCAGCCAAGCCGGGACGGCGAGCATCTATGGCTACACCTTC
CDR3: CASSQAGTASIYGYTF

V: TRBV19
J: TRBJ2-2
size: NA
D: NA
DNA: TGTGCCAGTAGTACCTATTCCCTCAGCGCTTTGAACACCGGGGAGCTGTTTTTT
CDR3: CASSTYSLSALNTGELFF

V: TRBV29-1
J: TRBJ2-2
size: many
D: NA
DNA: TGCAGCGCCCTAATACAGCGAATGACCGGGGAGCTGTTTTTT
CDR3: CSALIQRMTGELFF

V: TRBV6-6
J: TRBJ2-3
size: few
D: NA
DNA: TGTGCCAGCAGTTACCATCTAGCCCCTCCTCCGTATACGCAGTATTTT
CDR3: CASSYHLAPPPYTQYF

V: TRBV10-1
J: TRBJ2-7
size: NA
D: TRBD1
DNA: TGCGCCAGCAGCGCGGACAGGGCAGGCGAGCAGTACTTC
CDR3: CASSADRAGEQYF

V: TRBV27
J: TRBJ1-2
size: NA
D: NA
DNA: TGTGCCAGCAGTCTACCGACAGGTAGAGGCTACACCTTC
CDR3: CASSLPTGRGYTF

V: TRBV19
J: TRBJ2-4
size: NA
D: NA
DNA: TGTGCCAGTAGTCGGGGTAAAACTTGGAGCATTCAGTACTTC
CDR3: CASSRGKTWSIQYF

V: TRBV6-5
J: TRBJ1-5
size: NA
D: NA
DNA: TGTGCCAGCAATCTCGACGGTGTTGGCAATCAGCCCCAGCATTTT
CDR3: CASNLDGVGNQPQHF

V: TRBV7-2
J: TRBJ1-1
size: once
D: NA
DNA: TGTGCCAGCAGCTTAGCGTTTGGATTAAGAAACACTGAAGCTTTCTTT
CDR3: CASSLAFGLRNTEAFF

V: TRBV6-1
J: TRBJ1-4
size: NA
D: NA
DNA: TGTGCCAGTAAGAGCGGGGCCACTAATGAAAAACTGTTTTTT
CDR3: CASKSGATNEKLFF

V: TRBV6-4
J: TRBJ1-1
size: NA
D: NA
DNA: TGTGCCAGCAGTTACCTAGGCAGGGCCACTGAAGCTTTCTTT
CDR3: CASSYLGRATEAFF

V: TRBV7-9
J: TRBJ1-2
size: NA
D: TRBD1
DNA: TGTGCCAGCAGCTCTTTCGGGACAGGGCAGTATGGCTACACCTTC
CDR3: CASSSFGTGQYGYTF

V: TRBV28
J: TRBJ2-7
size: NA
D: NA
DNA: TGTGCCAGCAGTCAAACCGGGACAAAAAGGGGAAACGAGCAGTACTTC
CDR3: CASSQTGTKRGNEQYF

V: TRBV5-1
J: TRBJ2-1
size: NA
D: TRBD2
DNA: TGCGCCAGCAGCAAGACCGGGACTAGCGGGATGGGTGAGCAGTTCTTC
CDR3: CASSKTGTSGMGEQFF

V: TRBV30
J: TRBJ2-5
size: once
D: NA
DNA: TGTGCCTGGGGGGAGACCCCGTTGGACCAGTACTTC
CDR3: CAWGETPLDQYF

V: TRBV5-1
J: TRBJ2-1
size: NA
D: TRBD1
DNA: TGCGCCAGCAGCTCGGGACAGAGTGATGAATTCTTC
CDR3: CASSSGQSDEFF